This T cell receptor (beta chain) derives from a study of CD8 T cells in Susac syndrome. Overall study context: Among the sequenced Susac syndrome patients, five or six had active disease while about eight were in remission.

Random hexamers were used to reverse transcribe the RNA input (about 0.5 to 1 ug). MiXCR, applied by TCRdb to the immunoSEQ multiplex PCR reads, yields one record per CDR3 protein. The sample carries fewer than 200,000 distinct CDR3 sequences, roughly 94% recorded once. Deletions cut 3 bases from V and 4 bases from J, with 6 bases between. The CDR3 contains 12 residues. CDR1 is LGHDT, CDR2 YNNKEL, per germline (reference sequence). Only one count was recorded for this clonotype. Sequencing used CD4+ T cells from PBMCs. This rearrangement joins TRBV3-1 to TRBJ1-2; D call uncertain. The receptor comes from a human donor with Susac syndrome. The CDR3 spells CASSQRTYGYTF. The CDR3 nucleotides read TGTGCCAGCAGCCAGAGGACCTATGGCTACACCTTC.